This T cell receptor beta chain was found in a study of T-cell memory formation after mild COVID-19. This CDR3 spans 13 amino acids. V lost 8 bases and J 8 bases, leaving 18 bases between the germline ends. Per germline, CDR1 SEHNR and CDR2 FQNEAQ (reference sequence). Via MiXCR, TCRdb re-called the 5' RACE reads, giving one row per CDR3 protein. The sample has 250,000 or so distinct CDR3 sequences, roughly 17% seen once. This clonotype was seen only a few times. The rearrangement links TRBV7-9 to TRBJ1-2; D is perhaps TRBD1 (5 bases). This TCR derives from a man aged 18 to 30 who had mild COVID-19 (a few samples of this study predate the infection). Cell type and time point are not known. Material for sequencing was PBMCs or a T cell subset sorted from them (not recorded which). DNA of the CDR3: TGTGCCAGCGAGTCTCCGGGGCAGGAAGGCTACACCTTC. Translation: CASESPGQEGYTF.